These 16 T cell receptor beta chains originate from one sample sequenced in a study of blood T cell repertoires in COVID-19. Here immunoSEQ multiplex PCR was the method, and the copy in TCRdb shows in-frame clones only, minus some. Here the sample spans fewer than 400,000 clones, about 83% being singletons. Sample: peripheral blood. The receptors were sampled from a man under 40 with active or convalescent COVID-19.

This chain connects TRBV6-6 to TRBJ2-2, with 8 bases matching TRBD1. Unmatched junction bases numbered 8, after V lost 7 bases and J lost 4 bases. This CDR3 has 15 residues. In germline, CDR1 is MNHNY, CDR2 SVGAGI (reference sequence). The CDR3 region has the DNA TGTGCCAGCACCTCAGGGGGCAAACTCACCGGGGAGCTGTTTTTT. This encodes CASTSGGKLTGELFF.

This clone was counted a few times. The V call is TRBV5-4, the J call TRBJ2-5; D may be TRBD1 (5 bases). This CDR3 has 14 residues. CDR1 is SGHNT and CDR2 is YYREEE in the germline V gene (reference sequence). Trimming took off 0 bases at V and 6 bases at J, with 12 bases between the two ends. CDR3 nucleotides: TGTGCCAGCAGCTTGGAATCGCAGGGAAAGACCCAGTACTTC. Residues: CASSLESQGKTQYF.

The gene calls are TRBV7-8 and TRBJ2-7; D is perhaps TRBD2 (6 bases). Trimming left V 5 bases short and J 0 bases short, with 14 bases between. CDR3 length: 15 amino acids. Germline assignment: CDR1 SGHVS and CDR2 FQNEAQ. The CDR3 region is CASSPSGLNSYEQYF. CDR3 nucleotides: TGTGCCAGCAGCCCCTCGGGACTGAACTCCTACGAGCAGTACTTC. Full variable domain (missing parts from reference TRBV7-8 and TRBJ2-7): GAGVSQSPRYKVAKRGQDVALRCDPISGHVSLFWYQQALGQGPEFLTYFQNEAQLDKSGLPSDRFFAERPEGSVSTLKIQRTQQEDSAVYLCASSPSGLNSYEQYFGPGTRLTVT.

A remark on this clone: The same CDR3 arises from other DNA sequences in this sample as well. The chain links TRBV5-1 to TRBJ2-7; 9 bases line up with TRBD1. In germline, CDR1 is SGHRS, CDR2 YFSETQ. This CDR3 has 14 amino acids. Trimming cost V 4 bases and J 1 base; bases outside gene matches: 3. The CDR3 sequence: CASSPGTGSYEQYF. The CDR3 region has the DNA TGCGCCAGCAGCCCCGGGACAGGGTCCTACGAGCAGTACTTC.

The chain uses TRBV9 and TRBJ2-3; D gene unclear. The V end was cut by 0 bases, the J end by 4 bases, with 9 bases between. The germline CDR1 and CDR2 sequences are SGDLS and YYNGEE. The CDR3 is 14 residues long. CDR3 sequence reads: CASSVEPRSDTQYF. In nucleotides, the CDR3 is TGTGCCAGCAGCGTAGAGCCGCGGTCAGATACGCAGTATTTT. The entire variable domain, with the rest obtained from reference TRBV9 and TRBJ2-3, is as follows: DSGVTQTPKHLITATGQRVTLRCSPRSGDLSVYWYQQSLDQGLQFLIQYYNGEERAKGNILERFSAQQFPDLHSELNLSSLELGDSALYFCASSVEPRSDTQYFGPGTRLTVL.

This clone turned up a few times. J is TRBJ1-5 and V is TRBV4-1, with 10 bases fitting TRBD1. CDR3 length: 14 amino acids. V shed 3 bases and J 4 bases; nucleotides not matched to a gene: 0. CDR1 and CDR2 from the germline V gene are MGHRA and YSYEKL. CDR3 protein: CASSQGQGNQPQHF. CDR3 in DNA: TGCGCCAGCAGCCAGGGACAGGGGAATCAGCCCCAGCATTTT.

The chain is built from TRBV24-1 and TRBJ2-2, with 8 bases fitting TRBD2. With 12 bases clipped from V and 5 bases from J, the junction kept 4 bases outside the gene matches. The germline V gene encodes CDR1 KGHDR and CDR2 SFDVKD. This CDR3 region has 12 residues. CDR3 region: CAPGGGTGELFF. CDR3 in DNA: TGTGCCCCGGGGGGGGGAACCGGGGAGCTGTTTTTT.

This sequence joins TRBV30 and TRBJ1-1, with D perhaps matching TRBD1 (6 bases). This CDR3 comprises 15 residues. Germline CDR1 is GTSNPN and CDR2 is SVGIG (reference sequence). Trimming removed 2 bases at V and 0 bases at J, with 13 bases between. For the CDR3, the DNA is TGTGCCTGGAGTCCCAGGGGCCGCCTGAACACTGAAGCTTTCTTT. Translated, it gives CAWSPRGRLNTEAFF.

The chain combines TRBV24-1 with TRBJ2-5, with TRBD2 matching over 9 bases. This CDR3 contains 15 residues. Germline V gene sequence: CDR1 KGHDR, CDR2 SFDVKD. Unmatched junction bases numbered 8, after V lost 2 bases and J lost 8 bases. The CDR3 protein is CATSDSLAGLNTQYF. The DNA of the CDR3 is TGTGCCACCAGTGATTCCCTAGCGGGGTTGAATACCCAGTACTTC.

The CDR3 reads CASSPGPRGAGANVLTF. Here the CDR3 DNA reads TGTGCCAGCAGCCCGGGTCCCAGGGGGGCTGGGGCCAACGTCCTGACTTTC. J is TRBJ2-6 and V is TRBV7-7, with D tentatively TRBD1 (7 bases). Germline loops: CDR1 SSHAT, CDR2 FNYEAQ (reference sequence). With 5 bases removed from V and 2 bases from J, the gap between germline ends came to 16 bases. There are 17 residues in the CDR3.

The chain employs TRBV3-1 (or the pseudogene TRBV3-2) and TRBJ2-1, with 8 bases that match TRBD2. The CDR3 is 14 residues long. Trimming removed 5 bases from V and 7 bases from J; junction bases left unmatched: 7. Per the germline V gene, CDR1 is LGHDT and CDR2 is YNNKEL (reference sequence). CDR3 residues: CASSSTGGLNEQFF. Here the CDR3 DNA reads TGTGCCAGCAGCTCCACGGGGGGGCTTAATGAGCAGTTCTTC.

This clone was found a few times. This sequence joins TRBV4-3 and TRBJ1-2; a possible D gene is TRBD1 (6 bases). The CDR3 is 15 residues long. Trimming removed 4 bases at V and 7 bases at J, with 19 bases between. Looked up from germline, CDR1 is LGHNA and CDR2 is YSLEER. CDR3 sequence (DNA): TGCGCCAGCAGCCGGGATGCTGGGGGCGTAGGTGGCTACACCTTC. This codes for CASSRDAGGVGGYTF.

V gene TRBV9 combines with J gene TRBJ2-7, with TRBD2 matching 7 bases. Germline CDR1 SGDLS, CDR2 YYNGEE. There are 13 residues in the CDR3. The V gene end was trimmed by 3 bases and the J gene end by 7 bases; junction bases not matched to a gene: 7. CDR3 nucleotides: TGTGCCAGCAGCGACACAACAGCGGGGGAGCAGTACTTC. Amino acids: CASSDTTAGEQYF. Combining the CDR3 with reference TRBV9 and TRBJ2-7 gives the whole variable domain DSGVTQTPKHLITATGQRVTLRCSPRSGDLSVYWYQQSLDQGLQFLIQYYNGEERAKGNILERFSAQQFPDLHSELNLSSLELGDSALYFCASSDTTAGEQYFGPGTRLTVT.

This chain links TRBV4-3 with TRBJ2-7; 8 bases are shared with TRBD2. Looked up from germline, CDR1 is LGHNA and CDR2 is YSLEER. The CDR3 sequence is 17 residues long. Unmatched junction bases numbered 11, after V lost 0 bases and J lost 4 bases. The CDR3 loop is CASSQDGTSGGKYEQYF. DNA for the CDR3: TGCGCCAGCAGCCAAGATGGTACTAGCGGTGGCAAGTACGAGCAGTACTTC.

This chain joins TRBV6-2 or TRBV6-3 and TRBJ2-1; possibly TRBD1 for D (5 bases). This CDR3 is 16 amino acids long. The V end lost 0 bases, the J end lost 0 bases, and 9 bases lay between the germline ends. The V gene's germline CDR1 is MNHEY and CDR2 SVGEGT. CDR3 DNA sequence: TGTGCCAGCAGTTACTCCCAGGGCGGCTCCTACAATGAGCAGTTCTTC. Translation gives CASSYSQGGSYNEQFF.

The rearrangement joins TRBV12-5 to TRBJ2-1; 11 bases are a match to TRBD2. The CDR3 totals 14 residues. The V segment lost 7 bases and the J segment 7 bases; nucleotides outside the gene matches: 6. CDR1 is LGHNT, CDR2 FRNRAP, per germline. The CDR3 reads CASEGLAAPNEQFF. The CDR3 region has the DNA TGTGCTAGTGAGGGACTAGCGGCCCCTAATGAGCAGTTCTTC.